This passage covers 7 T cell receptor beta chains from one sample sequenced in a study of T cell changes during pregnancy in multiple sclerosis. Libraries were prepared by immunoSEQ multiplex PCR; TCRdb keeps only in-frame clonotypes and omits some of them. The table includes about 59,000 clones, 93% detected once. The sequences come from CD8+ T cells from peripheral blood mononuclear cells, collected in the third trimester of pregnancy. The receptor source for this set is a female donor with multiple sclerosis, enrolled in a pregnancy study.

The chain is built from TRBV15 and TRBJ2-7; 11 nucleotides align to TRBD2. Germline assignment: CDR1 LNHNV and CDR2 YYDKDF (reference sequence). CDR3 length: 15 amino acids. V dropped 3 bases and J dropped 6; count of bases not matched to a gene: 7. CDR3 amino acids: CATSSATSGRGEQYF. DNA for the CDR3: TGTGCCACCAGCAGTGCCACTAGCGGGAGAGGCGAGCAGTACTTC.

The V gene is TRBV5-6, the J gene TRBJ2-2; 12 bases agree with TRBD2. The CDR3 is 14 residues long. Germline lookup yields CDR1 SGHDT and CDR2 YYEEEE. V lost 2 bases and J lost 8; bases outside the gene matches: 1. The CDR3 reads CASSFGLAGGELFF. CDR3 nucleotides: TGTGCCAGCAGCTTTGGACTAGCGGGAGGGGAGCTGTTTTTT.

The chain recombines TRBV27 with TRBJ2-3, with TRBD2 matching over 7 bases. Germline CDR1 reads MNHEY; CDR2 reads SMNVEV (reference sequence). The V segment lost 6 bases and the J segment 1 base; nucleotides outside the gene matches: 4. The CDR3 has 14 residues. The CDR3 coding sequence is TGTGCCAGCAGGGGGGGAGGGCGCACAGATACGCAGTATTTT. Its protein product is CASRGGGRTDTQYF.

The chain couples TRBV6-1 to TRBJ1-1; D possibly corresponds to TRBD1 (6 bases). Germline values: CDR1 MNHNS, CDR2 SASEGT. This CDR3 region has 15 residues. V was clipped by 8 bases and J by 2 bases, with 18 bases between them. As DNA, the CDR3 is TGTGCCAGCCAGACAGGTTCGAGGTACAACACTGAAGCTTTCTTT. Encoded protein: CASQTGSRYNTEAFF.

The chain is built from TRBV4-3 and TRBJ2-7; 9 nucleotides match TRBD2. The CDR3 spans 17 residues. J was trimmed by 4 bases and V by 0 bases; bases with no gene match: 10. CDR1 LGHNA and CDR2 YSLEER come from the germline V gene. The CDR3 bases are TGCGCCAGCAGCCAAGACGCGGGAGGGCTTCTGGGGTACGAGCAGTACTTC. Translation: CASSQDAGGLLGYEQYF.

This rearrangement joins TRBV28 to TRBJ1-5; D may be TRBD1 (5 bases). The length of the CDR3 is 13 residues. V dropped 5 bases and J dropped 13 bases, with 18 bases sitting between them. The V gene's germline CDR1 is MDHEN and CDR2 SYDVKM. The CDR3 loop reads CASSHDTSGYQHF. In nucleotides, the CDR3 is TGTGCCAGCAGTCACGATACCTCAGGGTATCAGCATTTT.

The V gene is TRBV10-2, the J gene TRBJ1-1, with 7 nucleotides matching TRBD1. Germline CDR1 is WSHSY and CDR2 is SAAADI. V shed 4 bases and J 0 bases; nucleotides not matched to a gene: 8. This CDR3 spans 16 amino acids. The CDR3 protein is CASSARRDRMNTEAFF. The CDR3 nucleotides read TGCGCCAGCAGTGCAAGAAGGGACAGAATGAACACTGAAGCTTTCTTT.